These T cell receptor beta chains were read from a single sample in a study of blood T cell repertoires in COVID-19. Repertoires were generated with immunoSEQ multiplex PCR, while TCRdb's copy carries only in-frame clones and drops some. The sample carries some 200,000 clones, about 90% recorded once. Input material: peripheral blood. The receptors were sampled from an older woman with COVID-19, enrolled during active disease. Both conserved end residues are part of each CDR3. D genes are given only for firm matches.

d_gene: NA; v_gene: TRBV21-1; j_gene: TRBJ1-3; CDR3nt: TGTGCCAGCAGCAAAGGGGCCAGGGATGCCCCTCGCTCTGGAAACACCATATATTTT; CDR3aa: CASSKGARDAPRSGNTIYF
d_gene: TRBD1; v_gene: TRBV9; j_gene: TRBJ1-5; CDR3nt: TGTGCCAGCAGCGTAGGGACAGGGATTTATAGCAATCAGCCCCAGCATTTT; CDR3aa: CASSVGTGIYSNQPQHF
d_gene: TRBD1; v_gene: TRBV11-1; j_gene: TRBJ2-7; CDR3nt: TGTGCCAGCAGCTTAAGGCGACAGGGCGAGCAGTACTTC; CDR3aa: CASSLRRQGEQYF
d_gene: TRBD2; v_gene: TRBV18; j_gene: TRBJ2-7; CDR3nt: TGTGCCAGCTCACCAGGGGCTAGCGGGTTGAACTACGAGCAGTACTTC; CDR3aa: CASSPGASGLNYEQYF
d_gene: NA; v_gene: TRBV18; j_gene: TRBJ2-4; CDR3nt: TGTGCCAGCTCACGGGGCCCCGGATCCAAAAACATTCAGTACTTC; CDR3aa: CASSRGPGSKNIQYF
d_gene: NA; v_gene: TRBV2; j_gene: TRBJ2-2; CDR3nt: TGTGCCAGCAGTCGGGGGACGAACACCGGGGAGCTGTTTTTT; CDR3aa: CASSRGTNTGELFF
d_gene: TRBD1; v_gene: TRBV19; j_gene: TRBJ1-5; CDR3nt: TGTGCCAGTAGTATCTTTAAACCCCCGACAGGGAGCAATCAGCCCCAGCATTTT; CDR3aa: CASSIFKPPTGSNQPQHF
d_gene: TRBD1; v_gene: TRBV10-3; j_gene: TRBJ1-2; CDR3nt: TGTGCCATCAGTGAGCCTAGCAGACAGGGCGGCAGCTATGGCTACACCTTC; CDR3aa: CAISEPSRQGGSYGYTF
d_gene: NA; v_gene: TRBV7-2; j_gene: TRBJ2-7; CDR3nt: TGTGCCAGCAGCCGGGGACTTCCACTGAGCTCCTACGAGCAGTACTTC; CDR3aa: CASSRGLPLSSYEQYF
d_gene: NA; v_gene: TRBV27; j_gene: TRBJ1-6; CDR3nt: TGTGCCAGCAGTAGGTCTGGGAGCTCCTATAATTCACCCCTCCACTTT; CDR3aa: CASSRSGSSYNSPLHF
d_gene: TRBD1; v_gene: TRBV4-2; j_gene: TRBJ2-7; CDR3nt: TGTGCCAGCAGCCGTGGGACAGGGAATTACGAGCAGTACTTC; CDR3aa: CASSRGTGNYEQYF
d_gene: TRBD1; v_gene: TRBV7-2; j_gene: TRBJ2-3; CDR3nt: TGTGCCAGCAGCTACCCATCGACAGGGGGCACTAGCACAGATACGCAGTATTTT; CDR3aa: CASSYPSTGGTSTDTQYF
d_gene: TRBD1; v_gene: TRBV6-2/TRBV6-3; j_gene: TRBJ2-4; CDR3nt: TGTGCCAGCAGCCCCGTCCGGGGCGGGGGGATCGGGACAGGGGGTCATATGAAAGGAAACATTCAGTACTTC; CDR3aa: CASSPVRGGGIGTGGHMKGNIQYF
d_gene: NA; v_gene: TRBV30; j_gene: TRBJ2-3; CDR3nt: TGTGCCGTCTGGCGGGACGGCACAGATACGCAGTATTTT; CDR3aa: CAVWRDGTDTQYF
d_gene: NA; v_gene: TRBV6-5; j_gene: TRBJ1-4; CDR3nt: TGTGCCAGCAGTTACGGGCAGTTTAATGAAAAACTGTTTTTT; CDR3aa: CASSYGQFNEKLFF
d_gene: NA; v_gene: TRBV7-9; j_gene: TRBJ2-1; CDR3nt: TGTGCCAGCAGCTTAAGGGGGACTATAGACAATGAGCAGTTCTTC; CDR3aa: CASSLRGTIDNEQFF
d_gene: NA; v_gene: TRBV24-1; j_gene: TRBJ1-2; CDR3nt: TGTGCCACCAGTGATTTACGGACAGACTATGGCTACACCTTC; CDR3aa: CATSDLRTDYGYTF
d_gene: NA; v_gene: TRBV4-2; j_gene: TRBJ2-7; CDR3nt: TGTGCCAGCAGCCATGTCACGGCTAGCTCCTACGAGCAGTACTTC; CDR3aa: CASSHVTASSYEQYF
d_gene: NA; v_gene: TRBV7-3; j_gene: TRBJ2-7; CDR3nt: TGTGCCAGCAGCTTAAACTTGCTAGGTCCAAGCTCCTACGAGCAGTACTTC; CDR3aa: CASSLNLLGPSSYEQYF
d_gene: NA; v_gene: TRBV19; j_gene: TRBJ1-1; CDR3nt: TGTGCCAGTAGTATGCAGGGGTTTTCCACTGAAGCTTTCTTT; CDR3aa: CASSMQGFSTEAFF
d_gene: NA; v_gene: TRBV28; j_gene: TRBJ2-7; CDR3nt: TGTGCCAGCAGTTTAAAGCTCCGTAACTCCTACGAGCAGTACTTC; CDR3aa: CASSLKLRNSYEQYF
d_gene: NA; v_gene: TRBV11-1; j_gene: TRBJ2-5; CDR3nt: TGTGCCAGCAGCTCCGGGACATATCAAGAGACCCAGTACTTC; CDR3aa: CASSSGTYQETQYF